This T cell receptor beta chain was found in a study of T cell repertoires in ileal Crohn's disease. The CDR3 totals 15 residues. The V and J ends lost 2 bases and 8 bases respectively, with 16 bases between them. Germline loops: CDR1 LNHDA, CDR2 SQIVND (reference sequence). Adults with ileal or ileocolonic Crohn's disease and an indication for resection were eligible. Using immunoSEQ multiplex PCR, the repertoire was profiled, and TCRdb retains in-frame clones only, with some absent. The sample consists of about 14,000 clones, around four fifths of them appearing once. Sequencing was done on a sample of ileal tissue. The receptor's source is an adult with Crohn's disease. V gene TRBV19 combines with J gene TRBJ2-4, with no clear D. The CDR3 protein is CASSITERGADIQYF. The CDR3 DNA reads TGTGCCAGTAGTATAACCGAGCGAGGCGCGGACATTCAGTACTTC.